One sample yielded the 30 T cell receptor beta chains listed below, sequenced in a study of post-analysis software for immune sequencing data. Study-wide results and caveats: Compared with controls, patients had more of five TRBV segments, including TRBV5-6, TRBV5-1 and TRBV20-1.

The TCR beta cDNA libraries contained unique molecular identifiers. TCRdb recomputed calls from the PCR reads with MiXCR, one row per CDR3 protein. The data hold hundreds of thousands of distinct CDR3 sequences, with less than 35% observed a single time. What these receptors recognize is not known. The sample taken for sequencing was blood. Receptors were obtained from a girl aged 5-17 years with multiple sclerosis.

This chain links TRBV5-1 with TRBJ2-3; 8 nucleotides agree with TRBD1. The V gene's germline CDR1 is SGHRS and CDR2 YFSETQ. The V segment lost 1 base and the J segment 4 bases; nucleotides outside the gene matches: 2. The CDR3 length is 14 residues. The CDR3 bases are TGCGCCAGCAGCTTGTCACAGGGGGCAGATACGCAGTATTTT. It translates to CASSLSQGADTQYF.

CDR3 amino acids: CSAVTGGAGNQPQHF. The CDR3 DNA sequence: TGCAGCGCAGTGACAGGGGGCGCGGGCAATCAGCCCCAGCATTTT. The rearrangement links TRBV29-1 to TRBJ1-5; 10 bases fit TRBD1. The CDR3 is 15 residues long. CDR1 is SQVTM, CDR2 ANQGSEA, per germline. V trimming: 7 bases; J trimming: 2 bases; junction bases outside the gene matches: 8. Together with reference TRBV29-1 and TRBJ1-5, the CDR3 gives the full variable domain: SAVISQKPSRDICQRGTSLTIQCQVDSQVTMMFWYRQQPGQSLTLIATANQGSEATYESGFVIDKFPISRPNLTFSTLTVSNMSPEDSSIYLCSAVTGGAGNQPQHFGDGTRLSIL.

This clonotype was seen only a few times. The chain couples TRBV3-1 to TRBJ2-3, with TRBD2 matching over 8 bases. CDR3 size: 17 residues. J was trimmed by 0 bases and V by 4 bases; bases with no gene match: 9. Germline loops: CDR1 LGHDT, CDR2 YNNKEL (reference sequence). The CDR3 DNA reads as TGTGCCAGCAGCCTTCGGACTAGCCAATCTAGCACAGATACGCAGTATTTT. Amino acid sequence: CASSLRTSQSSTDTQYF.

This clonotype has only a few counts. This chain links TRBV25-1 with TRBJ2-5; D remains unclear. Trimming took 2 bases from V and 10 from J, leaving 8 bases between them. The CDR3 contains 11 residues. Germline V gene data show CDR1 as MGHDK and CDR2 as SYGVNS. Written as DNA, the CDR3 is TGTGCCAGCAGTGAAGGCCCGGACCAGTACTTC. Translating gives CASSEGPDQYF.

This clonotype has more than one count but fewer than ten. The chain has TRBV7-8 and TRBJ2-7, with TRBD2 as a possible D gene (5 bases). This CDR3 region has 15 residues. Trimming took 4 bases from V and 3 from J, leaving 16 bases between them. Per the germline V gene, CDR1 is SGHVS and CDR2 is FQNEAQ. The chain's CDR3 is CASSSPRRAYYEQYF. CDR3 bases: TGTGCCAGCAGCTCCCCACGGCGGGCTTACTACGAGCAGTACTTC.

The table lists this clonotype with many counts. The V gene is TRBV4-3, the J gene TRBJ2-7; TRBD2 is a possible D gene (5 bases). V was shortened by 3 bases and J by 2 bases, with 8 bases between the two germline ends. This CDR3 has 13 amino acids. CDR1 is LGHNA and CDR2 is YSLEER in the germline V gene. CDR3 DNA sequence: TGCGCCAGCAGCCATGGAGGCACCTACGAGCAGTACTTC. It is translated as CASSHGGTYEQYF.

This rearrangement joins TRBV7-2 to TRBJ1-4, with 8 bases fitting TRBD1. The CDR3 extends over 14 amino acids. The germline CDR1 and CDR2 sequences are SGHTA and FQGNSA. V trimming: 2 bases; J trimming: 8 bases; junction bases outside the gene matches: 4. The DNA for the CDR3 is TGTGCCAGCAGCTTAAGCAGGGGGCAGGAAAAACTGTTTTTT. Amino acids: CASSLSRGQEKLFF.

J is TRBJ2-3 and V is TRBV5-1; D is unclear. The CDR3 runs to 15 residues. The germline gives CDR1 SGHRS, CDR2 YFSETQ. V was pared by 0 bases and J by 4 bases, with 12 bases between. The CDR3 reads CASSLVTARADTQYF. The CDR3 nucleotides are TGCGCCAGCAGCTTGGTAACAGCTCGGGCAGATACGCAGTATTTT.

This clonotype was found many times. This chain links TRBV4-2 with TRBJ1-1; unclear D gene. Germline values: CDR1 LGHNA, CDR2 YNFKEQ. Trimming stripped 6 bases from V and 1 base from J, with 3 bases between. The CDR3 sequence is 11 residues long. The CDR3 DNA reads TGTGCCAGCAGTCGGAACACTGAAGCTTTCTTT. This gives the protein CASSRNTEAFF.

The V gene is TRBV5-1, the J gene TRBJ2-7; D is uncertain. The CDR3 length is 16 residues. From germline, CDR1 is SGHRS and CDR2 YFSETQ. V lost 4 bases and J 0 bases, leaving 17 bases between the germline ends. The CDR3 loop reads CASSVEGSASSYEQYF. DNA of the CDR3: TGCGCCAGCAGCGTGGAAGGGTCGGCCAGCTCCTACGAGCAGTACTTC. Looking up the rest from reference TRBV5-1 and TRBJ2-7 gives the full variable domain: KAGVTQTPRYLIKTRGQQVTLSCSPISGHRSVSWYQQTPGQGLQFLFEYFSETQRNKGNFPGRFSGRQFSNSRSEMNVSTLELGDSALYLCASSVEGSASSYEQYFGPGTRLTVT.

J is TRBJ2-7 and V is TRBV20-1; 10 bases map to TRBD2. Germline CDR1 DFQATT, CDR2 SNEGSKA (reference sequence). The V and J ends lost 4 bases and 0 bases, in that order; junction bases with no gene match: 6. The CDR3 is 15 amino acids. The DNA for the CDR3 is TGCAGTGCTACCCGGGCTAGCGGGAGCTCCTACGAGCAGTACTTC. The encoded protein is CSATRASGSSYEQYF.

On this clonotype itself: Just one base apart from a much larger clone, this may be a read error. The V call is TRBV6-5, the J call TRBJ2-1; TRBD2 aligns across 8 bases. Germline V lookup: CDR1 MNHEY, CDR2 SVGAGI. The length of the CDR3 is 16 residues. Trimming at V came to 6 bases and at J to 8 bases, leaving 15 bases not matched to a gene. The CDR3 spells CASSYGARTSSDEQFF. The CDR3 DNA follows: TGTGCCAGCAGCTACGGGGCCAGGACTAGCTCGGATGAGCAGTTCTTC.

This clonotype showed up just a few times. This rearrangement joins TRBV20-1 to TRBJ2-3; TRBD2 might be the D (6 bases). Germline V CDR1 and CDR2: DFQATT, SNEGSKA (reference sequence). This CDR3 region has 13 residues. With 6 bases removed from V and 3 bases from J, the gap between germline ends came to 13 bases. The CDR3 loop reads CSAGGLATDTQYF. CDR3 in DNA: TGCAGTGCCGGCGGGCTAGCGACAGATACGCAGTATTTT.

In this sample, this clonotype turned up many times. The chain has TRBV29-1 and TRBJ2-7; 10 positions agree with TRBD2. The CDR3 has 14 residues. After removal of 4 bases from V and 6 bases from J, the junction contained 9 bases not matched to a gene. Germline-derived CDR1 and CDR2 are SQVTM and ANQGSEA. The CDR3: CSVGAAGGPGEQYF. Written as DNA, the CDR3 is TGCAGCGTTGGGGCAGCGGGAGGGCCAGGCGAGCAGTACTTC.

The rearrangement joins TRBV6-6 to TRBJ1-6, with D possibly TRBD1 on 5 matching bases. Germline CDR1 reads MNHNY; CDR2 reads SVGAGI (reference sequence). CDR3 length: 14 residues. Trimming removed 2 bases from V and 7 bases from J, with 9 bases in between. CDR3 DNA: TGTGCCAGCAGTTACCCGGGGGGGAATTCACCCCTCCACTTT. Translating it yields CASSYPGGNSPLHF.

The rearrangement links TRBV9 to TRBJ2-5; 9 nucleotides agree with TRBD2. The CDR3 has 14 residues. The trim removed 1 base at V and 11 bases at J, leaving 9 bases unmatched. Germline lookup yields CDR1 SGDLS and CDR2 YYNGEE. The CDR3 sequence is CASSVSREGLKQYF. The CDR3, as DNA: TGTGCCAGCAGCGTATCGCGGGAGGGCCTAAAGCAGTACTTC.

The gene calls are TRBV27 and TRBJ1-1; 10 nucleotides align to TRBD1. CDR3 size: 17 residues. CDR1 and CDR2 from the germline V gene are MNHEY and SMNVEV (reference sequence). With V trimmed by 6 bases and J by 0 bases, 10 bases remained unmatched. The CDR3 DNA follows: TGTGCCAGCAGCACGAGGACAGGGGGGATCATGAACACTGAAGCTTTCTTT. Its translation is CASSTRTGGIMNTEAFF.

The CDR3 reads CSARPPMAVREAFF. CDR3 in DNA: TGCAGTGCTAGGCCCCCGATGGCGGTACGAGAAGCTTTCTTT. The chain recombines TRBV20-1 with TRBJ1-1; D not certain. V gave up 3 bases and J gave up 8 bases, with 19 bases separating them. The CDR3 consists of 14 residues. Looked up from germline, CDR1 is DFQATT and CDR2 is SNEGSKA (reference sequence).

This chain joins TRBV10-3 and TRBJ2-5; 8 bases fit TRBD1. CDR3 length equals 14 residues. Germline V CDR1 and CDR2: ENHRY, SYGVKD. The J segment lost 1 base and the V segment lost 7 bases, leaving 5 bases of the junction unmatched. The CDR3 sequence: CAITPDRAQETQYF. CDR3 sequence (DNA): TGTGCCATCACTCCGGACAGGGCCCAAGAGACCCAGTACTTC.

Here the CDR3 reads CASEGRGTTDTQYF. The CDR3 DNA follows: TGCGCCAGCGAAGGGCGGGGTACCACAGATACGCAGTATTTT. The V gene is TRBV5-1, the J gene TRBJ2-3, with a weak D call TRBD2 (6 bases). Germline CDR1 SGHRS, CDR2 YFSETQ. V was clipped by 7 bases and J by 2 bases, with 14 bases between them. There are 14 residues in the CDR3. The full variable domain, completed using reference TRBV5-1 and TRBJ2-3, is KAGVTQTPRYLIKTRGQQVTLSCSPISGHRSVSWYQQTPGQGLQFLFEYFSETQRNKGNFPGRFSGRQFSNSRSEMNVSTLELGDSALYLCASEGRGTTDTQYFGPGTRLTVL.

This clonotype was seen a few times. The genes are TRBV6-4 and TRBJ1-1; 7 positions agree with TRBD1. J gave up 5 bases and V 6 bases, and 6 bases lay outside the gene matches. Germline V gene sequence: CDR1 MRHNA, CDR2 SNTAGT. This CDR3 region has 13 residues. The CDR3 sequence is CASRNSGGTEAFF. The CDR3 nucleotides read TGTGCCAGCAGGAACTCAGGGGGTACTGAAGCTTTCTTT.

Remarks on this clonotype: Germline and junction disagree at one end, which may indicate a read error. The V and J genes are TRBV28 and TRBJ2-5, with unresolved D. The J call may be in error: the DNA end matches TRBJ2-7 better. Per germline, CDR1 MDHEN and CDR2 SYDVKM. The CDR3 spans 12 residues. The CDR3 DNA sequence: TGTGCCAACAGTCCCGAAAACTACGAGCAGTACTTC. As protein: CANSPENYEQYF.

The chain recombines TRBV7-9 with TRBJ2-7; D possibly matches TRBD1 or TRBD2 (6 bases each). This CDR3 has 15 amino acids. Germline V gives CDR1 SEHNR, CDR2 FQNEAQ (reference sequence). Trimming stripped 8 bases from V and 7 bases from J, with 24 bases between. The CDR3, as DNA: TGTGCCAGCTGCTCCGGGGGCCCTCTTGGGGGTGAGCAGTACTTC. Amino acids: CASCSGGPLGGEQYF.

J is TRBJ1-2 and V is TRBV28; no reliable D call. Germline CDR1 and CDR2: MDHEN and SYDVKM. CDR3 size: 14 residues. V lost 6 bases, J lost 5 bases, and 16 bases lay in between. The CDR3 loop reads CASSPAGGKYGYTF. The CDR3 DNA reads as TGTGCCAGCAGCCCCGCCGGAGGGAAATATGGCTACACCTTC.

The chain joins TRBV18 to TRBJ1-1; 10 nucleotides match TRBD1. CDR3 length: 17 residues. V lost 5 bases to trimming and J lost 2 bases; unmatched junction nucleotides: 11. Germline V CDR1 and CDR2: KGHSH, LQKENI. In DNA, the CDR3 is TGTGCCAGCTCAGCCCGGACAGGGGGGATAGGAAACACTGAAGCTTTCTTT. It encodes CASSARTGGIGNTEAFF.

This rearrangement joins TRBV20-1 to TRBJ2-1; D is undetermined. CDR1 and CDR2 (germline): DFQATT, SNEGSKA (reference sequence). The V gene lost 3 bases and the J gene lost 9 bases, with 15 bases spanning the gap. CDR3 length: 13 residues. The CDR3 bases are TGCAGTGCTAGTTCCCAGGCCCGGAGTGAGCAGTTCTTC. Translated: CSASSQARSEQFF.

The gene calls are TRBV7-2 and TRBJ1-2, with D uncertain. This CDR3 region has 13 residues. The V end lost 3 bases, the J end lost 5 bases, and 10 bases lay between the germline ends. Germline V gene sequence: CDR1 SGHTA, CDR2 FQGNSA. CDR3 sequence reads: CASSLPPVYGYTF. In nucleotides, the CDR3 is TGTGCCAGCAGCTTGCCCCCGGTTTATGGCTACACCTTC.

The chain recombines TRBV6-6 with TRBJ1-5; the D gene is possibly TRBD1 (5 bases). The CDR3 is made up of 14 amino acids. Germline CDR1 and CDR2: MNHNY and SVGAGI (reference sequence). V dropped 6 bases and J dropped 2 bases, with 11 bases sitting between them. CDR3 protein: CASRALGGNQPQHF. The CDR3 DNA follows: TGTGCCAGCAGGGCCCTGGGGGGCAATCAGCCCCAGCATTTT.

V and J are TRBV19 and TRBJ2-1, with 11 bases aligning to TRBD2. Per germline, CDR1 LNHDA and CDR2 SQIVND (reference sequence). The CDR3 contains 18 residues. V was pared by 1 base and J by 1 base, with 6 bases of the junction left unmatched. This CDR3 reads CASSIARLAGRSYNEQFF. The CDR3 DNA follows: TGTGCCAGTAGTATAGCCCGACTAGCGGGGAGGTCCTACAATGAGCAGTTCTTC.

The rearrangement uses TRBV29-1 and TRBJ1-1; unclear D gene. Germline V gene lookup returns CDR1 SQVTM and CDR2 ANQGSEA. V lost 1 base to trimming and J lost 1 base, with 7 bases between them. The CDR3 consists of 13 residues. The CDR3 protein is CSVEGVPNTEAFF. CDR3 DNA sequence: TGCAGCGTTGAAGGAGTGCCGAACACTGAAGCTTTCTTT.